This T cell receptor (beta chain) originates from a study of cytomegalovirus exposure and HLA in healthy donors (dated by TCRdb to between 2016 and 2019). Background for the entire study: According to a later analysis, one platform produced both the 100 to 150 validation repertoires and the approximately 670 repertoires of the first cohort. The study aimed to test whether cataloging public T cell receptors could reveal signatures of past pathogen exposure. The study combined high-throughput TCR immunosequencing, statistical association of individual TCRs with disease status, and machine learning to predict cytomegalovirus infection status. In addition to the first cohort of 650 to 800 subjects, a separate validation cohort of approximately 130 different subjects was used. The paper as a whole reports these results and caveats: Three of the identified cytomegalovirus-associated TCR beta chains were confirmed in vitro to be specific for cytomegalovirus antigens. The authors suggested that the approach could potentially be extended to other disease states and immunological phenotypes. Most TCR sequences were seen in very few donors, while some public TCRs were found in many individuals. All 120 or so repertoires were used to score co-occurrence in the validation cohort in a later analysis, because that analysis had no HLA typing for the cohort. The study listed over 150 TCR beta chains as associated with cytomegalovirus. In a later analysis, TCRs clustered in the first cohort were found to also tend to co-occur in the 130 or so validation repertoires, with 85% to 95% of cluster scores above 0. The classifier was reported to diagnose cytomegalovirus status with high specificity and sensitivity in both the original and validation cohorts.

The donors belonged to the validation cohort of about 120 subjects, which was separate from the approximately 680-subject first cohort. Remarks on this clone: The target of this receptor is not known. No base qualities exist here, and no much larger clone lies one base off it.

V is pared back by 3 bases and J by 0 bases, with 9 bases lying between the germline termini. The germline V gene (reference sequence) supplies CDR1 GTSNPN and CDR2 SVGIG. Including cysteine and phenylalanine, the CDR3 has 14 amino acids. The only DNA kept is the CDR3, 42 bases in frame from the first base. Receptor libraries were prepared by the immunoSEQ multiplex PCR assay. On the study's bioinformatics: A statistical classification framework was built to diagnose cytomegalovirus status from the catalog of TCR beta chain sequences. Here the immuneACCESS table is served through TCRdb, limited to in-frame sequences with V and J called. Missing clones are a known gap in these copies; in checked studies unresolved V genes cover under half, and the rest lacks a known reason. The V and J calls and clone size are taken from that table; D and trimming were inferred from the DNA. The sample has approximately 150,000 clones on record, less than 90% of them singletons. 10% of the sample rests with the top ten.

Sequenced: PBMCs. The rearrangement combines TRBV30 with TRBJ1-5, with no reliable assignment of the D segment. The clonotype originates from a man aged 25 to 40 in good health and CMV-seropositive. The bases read TGTGCCTGGAGAGATTCGGTTAGCAATCAGCCCCAGCATTTT. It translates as CAWRDSVSNQPQHF.